Listed below are T cell receptor beta chains from one sample, sequenced in a study of vaccination and CD4 T cells after COVID-19. Antigens for these TCRs are unknown. TCRdb passed the PCR reads through MiXCR, listing each CDR3 protein once. The sample records just under 10,000 distinct CDR3 sequences, approximately 55% being singletons. The sequenced sample consisted of CD4+ T cells from blood, cultured in vitro. These TCRs come from a human donor who had recovered from COVID-19. The CDR3 runs from the conserved cysteine through the conserved F or W. The D gene is left open where the match is weak. Clone size is given for some rows only: seen once, a few or many times, or a class if the clone is expanded.

v_gene: TRBV20-1
d_gene: TRBD1
j_gene: TRBJ2-5
abundance: NA
CDR3nt: TGCAGTGCAAACCGACAGGGTCGACAAGAGACCCAGTACTTC
CDR3aa: CSANRQGRQETQYF

v_gene: TRBV11-2
d_gene: NA
j_gene: TRBJ2-3
abundance: NA
CDR3nt: TGTGCCAGCAGCTTAGTAACGGGGGCCCAGGCAGATACGCAGTATTTT
CDR3aa: CASSLVTGAQADTQYF

v_gene: TRBV4-1
d_gene: NA
j_gene: TRBJ1-2
abundance: NA
CDR3nt: TGCGCCAGCAGCCAAGATGACTTCGCGGGATCAGCCTATGGCTACACCTTC
CDR3aa: CASSQDDFAGSAYGYTF

v_gene: TRBV6-1
d_gene: NA
j_gene: TRBJ1-5
abundance: NA
CDR3nt: TGTGCCAGCAGCTCGTCCCTCGGGGGGCTTGGTCAGCCCCAGCATTTT
CDR3aa: CASSSSLGGLGQPQHF

v_gene: TRBV6-1
d_gene: NA
j_gene: TRBJ1-6
abundance: few
CDR3nt: TGTGCCAGCTCACAGGTTTTTGACTCACCCCTCCACTTT
CDR3aa: CASSQVFDSPLHF

v_gene: TRBV18
d_gene: TRBD1
j_gene: TRBJ2-5
abundance: NA
CDR3nt: TGTGCCAGCTCCCGCAATCCCGGGACAGGGTTTAGTGGAGAGACCCAGTACTTC
CDR3aa: CASSRNPGTGFSGETQYF

v_gene: TRBV6-1
d_gene: NA
j_gene: TRBJ1-5
abundance: NA
CDR3nt: TGTGCCAGCAGTATAGGGACGAAACAGCCCCAGCATTTT
CDR3aa: CASSIGTKQPQHF

v_gene: TRBV12-5
d_gene: TRBD1
j_gene: TRBJ2-6
abundance: NA
CDR3nt: TGTGCTAGTGCTGGGACAGCTGGGGCCAACGTCCTGACTTTC
CDR3aa: CASAGTAGANVLTF

v_gene: TRBV7-8
d_gene: NA
j_gene: TRBJ1-1
abundance: few
CDR3nt: TGTGCCAGCAGCGTCCAGGAGGTTAACACTGAAGCTTTCTTT
CDR3aa: CASSVQEVNTEAFF

v_gene: TRBV20-1
d_gene: NA
j_gene: TRBJ2-5
abundance: NA
CDR3nt: TGCAGTGCTAGAGACGGTCAGCGGGTGGAGACCCAGTACTTC
CDR3aa: CSARDGQRVETQYF

v_gene: TRBV10-3
d_gene: NA
j_gene: TRBJ2-2
abundance: NA
CDR3nt: TGTGCCATCAGAACAGAAGCGAACACCGGGGAGCTGTTTTTT
CDR3aa: CAIRTEANTGELFF

v_gene: TRBV6-1
d_gene: NA
j_gene: TRBJ1-2
abundance: NA
CDR3nt: TGTGCCAGCGAAACACTGCTGAACTATGGCTACACCTTC
CDR3aa: CASETLLNYGYTF

v_gene: TRBV7-8
d_gene: NA
j_gene: TRBJ2-5
abundance: NA
CDR3nt: TGTGCCAGCAGCCAAATCCAAGAGACCCAGTACTTC
CDR3aa: CASSQIQETQYF

v_gene: TRBV19
d_gene: NA
j_gene: TRBJ1-2
abundance: NA
CDR3nt: TGTGCCAGTAGTCCGGACAGCTTTTATGGCTACACCTTC
CDR3aa: CASSPDSFYGYTF

v_gene: TRBV5-5
d_gene: NA
j_gene: TRBJ1-1
abundance: once
CDR3nt: TGTGCCAGCAGCTTGGAACTGGGAATCCTCAACACTGAAGCTTTCTTT
CDR3aa: CASSLELGILNTEAFF

v_gene: TRBV11-2
d_gene: NA
j_gene: TRBJ2-4
abundance: NA
CDR3nt: TGTGCCAGCAGCTCGTTAATGGGGCGAAACATTCAGTACTTC
CDR3aa: CASSSLMGRNIQYF

v_gene: TRBV6-1
d_gene: TRBD1
j_gene: TRBJ2-2
abundance: NA
CDR3nt: TGTGCCAGCAGTGCCCCGGGACAGGGTGGCGGGGAGCTGTTTTTT
CDR3aa: CASSAPGQGGGELFF

v_gene: TRBV7-8
d_gene: NA
j_gene: TRBJ1-2
abundance: once
CDR3nt: TGTGCCAGCAGCCGCCACGGGGGTGCGTCCGGCTACACCTTC
CDR3aa: CASSRHGGASGYTF

v_gene: TRBV19
d_gene: NA
j_gene: TRBJ1-6
abundance: NA
CDR3nt: TGTGCCAGTAGTATAGGGGGTATTGGGAATTCACCCCTCCACTTT
CDR3aa: CASSIGGIGNSPLHF

v_gene: TRBV7-9
d_gene: TRBD2
j_gene: TRBJ2-3
abundance: few
CDR3nt: TGTGCCAGCAGCTCAGGACTAGCGGGGAACACAGATACGCAGTATTTT
CDR3aa: CASSSGLAGNTDTQYF

v_gene: TRBV14
d_gene: TRBD1
j_gene: TRBJ2-1
abundance: NA
CDR3nt: TGTGCCAGCAGCCAAGATCCTAGACAGGGGAGCTCCTACAATGAGCAGTTCTTC
CDR3aa: CASSQDPRQGSSYNEQFF

v_gene: TRBV5-4
d_gene: NA
j_gene: TRBJ1-1
abundance: NA
CDR3nt: TGTGCCAGCAGCTTGGATGGGGGGAGGCCCACTGAAGCTTTCTTT
CDR3aa: CASSLDGGRPTEAFF

v_gene: TRBV30
d_gene: NA
j_gene: TRBJ2-7
abundance: NA
CDR3nt: TGTGCCTGGAGTGGGTCCCCCACGATACAGTACTTC
CDR3aa: CAWSGSPTIQYF

v_gene: TRBV6-1
d_gene: NA
j_gene: TRBJ1-2
abundance: few
CDR3nt: TGTGCCAGCAGGCAAGCCGGGACCGAACTCTATGGCTACACCTTC
CDR3aa: CASRQAGTELYGYTF

v_gene: TRBV3-1
d_gene: NA
j_gene: TRBJ1-6
abundance: NA
CDR3nt: TGTGCCAGCAGCCAAGAGAGTGGGCCGGCCGCACCCCTCCACTTT
CDR3aa: CASSQESGPAAPLHF

v_gene: TRBV6-1
d_gene: NA
j_gene: TRBJ1-5
abundance: NA
CDR3nt: TGTGCCAGCACGGACATTCCCTATCAGCCCCAGCATTTT
CDR3aa: CASTDIPYQPQHF

v_gene: TRBV9
d_gene: TRBD2
j_gene: TRBJ2-3
abundance: NA
CDR3nt: TGTGCCAGCAAGGGACTAGCGGGGGGCAGCGGGCAGTATTTT
CDR3aa: CASKGLAGGSGQYF

v_gene: TRBV10-3
d_gene: NA
j_gene: TRBJ1-1
abundance: NA
CDR3nt: TGTGCCATCACCGAGGACGGATTGAACACTGAAGCTTTCTTT
CDR3aa: CAITEDGLNTEAFF

v_gene: TRBV19
d_gene: NA
j_gene: TRBJ1-2
abundance: few
CDR3nt: TGTGCCAGTAGAAAACAGAGCTCCTTCGCCCCCGCCTTC
CDR3aa: CASRKQSSFAPAF

v_gene: TRBV15
d_gene: NA
j_gene: TRBJ2-5
abundance: NA
CDR3nt: TGTGCCACCAGCAGAGACGGGGAGAGGAGAGAGACCCAGTACTTC
CDR3aa: CATSRDGERRETQYF

v_gene: TRBV6-1
d_gene: TRBD1
j_gene: TRBJ1-1
abundance: NA
CDR3nt: TGTGCCAGCAGTGCTCTCGGGACAGGTAACACTGAAGCTTTCTTT
CDR3aa: CASSALGTGNTEAFF

v_gene: TRBV12-3/TRBV12-4
d_gene: TRBD1
j_gene: TRBJ1-2
abundance: NA
CDR3nt: TGTGCCAGCAGAAGGACAGGGGACAACTATGGCTACACCTTC
CDR3aa: CASRRTGDNYGYTF

v_gene: TRBV19
d_gene: NA
j_gene: TRBJ1-2
abundance: few
CDR3nt: TGTGCCAGTAGTATTCGGTGGCAGGGTGCTGTCATAATCTATGGCTACACCTTC
CDR3aa: CASSIRWQGAVIIYGYTF

v_gene: TRBV7-2
d_gene: NA
j_gene: TRBJ1-2
abundance: few
CDR3nt: TGTGCCAGCAGCTCTTATTACAGGGTAATTGACTATGGCTACACCTTC
CDR3aa: CASSSYYRVIDYGYTF

v_gene: TRBV20-1
d_gene: NA
j_gene: TRBJ1-2
abundance: few
CDR3nt: TGCAGTGCTAGTCGAGCCGTGGGGGGGCTTTACTATGGCTACACCTTC
CDR3aa: CSASRAVGGLYYGYTF

v_gene: TRBV7-9
d_gene: TRBD1
j_gene: TRBJ1-4
abundance: NA
CDR3nt: TGTGCCAGCAGCCTAGGACAGGCGCCAACTAATGAAAAACTGTTTTTT
CDR3aa: CASSLGQAPTNEKLFF

v_gene: TRBV9
d_gene: NA
j_gene: TRBJ1-1
abundance: NA
CDR3nt: TGTGCCAGCAGCGTACTGCGACAGCGTCGTCACACTGAAGCTTTCTTT
CDR3aa: CASSVLRQRRHTEAFF

v_gene: TRBV18
d_gene: NA
j_gene: TRBJ2-3
abundance: NA
CDR3nt: TGTGCCAGCTCTAACCCGACACCCAGCACAGATACGCAGTATTTT
CDR3aa: CASSNPTPSTDTQYF

v_gene: TRBV4-1
d_gene: NA
j_gene: TRBJ1-1
abundance: NA
CDR3nt: TGCGCCAGCAGCCCACTAAATACGAACACTGAAGCTTTCTTT
CDR3aa: CASSPLNTNTEAFF

v_gene: TRBV5-4
d_gene: NA
j_gene: TRBJ2-7
abundance: NA
CDR3nt: TGTGCCAGCAGTTCACCGGGGGACCACGAGCAGTACTTC
CDR3aa: CASSSPGDHEQYF

v_gene: TRBV7-9
d_gene: TRBD1
j_gene: TRBJ1-1
abundance: few
CDR3nt: TGTGCCAGCAGCTCGGACAGGGGGCGTTTCACTGAAGCTTTCTTT
CDR3aa: CASSSDRGRFTEAFF

v_gene: TRBV6-1
d_gene: TRBD2
j_gene: TRBJ2-3
abundance: few
CDR3nt: TGTGCCAGCACCCCAAGCGGGGGGGCGTATACGCAGTATTTT
CDR3aa: CASTPSGGAYTQYF

v_gene: TRBV20-1
d_gene: NA
j_gene: TRBJ2-7
abundance: NA
CDR3nt: TGCAGTGCTAGAGGGCTCTACGAGCAGTACTTC
CDR3aa: CSARGLYEQYF

v_gene: TRBV7-8
d_gene: NA
j_gene: TRBJ2-2
abundance: few
CDR3nt: TGTGCCAGCAACCCTACAAGAACCGGGGAGCTGTTTTTT
CDR3aa: CASNPTRTGELFF

v_gene: TRBV11-2
d_gene: NA
j_gene: TRBJ2-3
abundance: NA
CDR3nt: TGTGCCAGCAGCTTAGATCGGACCTTCTATACGCAGTATTTT
CDR3aa: CASSLDRTFYTQYF